Each of the 32 T cell receptor beta chains below was sequenced from the same sample in a study of blood T cell repertoires in COVID-19. Only in-frame clones appear in the TCRdb table, and some are missing; sequencing was by immunoSEQ multiplex PCR. This sample has fewer than 200,000 clones, with over 85% found just once. Specimen: peripheral blood. The receptors here all came from a woman aged 50 to 60 with acute or convalescent COVID-19.

The chain links TRBV14 to TRBJ1-2; 7 bases are a match to TRBD1. Per the germline V gene, CDR1 is SGHDN and CDR2 is FVKESK. This CDR3 spans 13 amino acids. With 5 bases clipped from V and 5 bases from J, the junction kept 5 bases outside the gene matches. The CDR3 here is CASSRQGGYGYTF. The CDR3 region has the DNA TGTGCCAGCAGCAGACAGGGCGGGTATGGCTACACCTTC.

The rearrangement uses TRBV9 and TRBJ1-2; 8 nucleotides agree with TRBD1. V dropped 0 bases and J dropped 2; count of bases not matched to a gene: 3. This CDR3 is built from 15 residues. Germline-derived CDR1 and CDR2 are SGDLS and YYNGEE. CDR3 nucleotide sequence: TGTGCCAGCAGCGTAGGTACAGGGGGGAACTATGGCTACACCTTC. Translating it yields CASSVGTGGNYGYTF.

This sequence joins TRBV4-1 and TRBJ1-2; D not resolved. There are 13 residues in the CDR3. Germline CDR1 and CDR2: MGHRA and YSYEKL. Trimming removed 0 bases at V and 2 bases at J, with 4 bases between. CDR3 sequence reads: CASSQDRNYGYTF. In DNA, the CDR3 is TGCGCCAGCAGCCAAGACAGAAACTATGGCTACACCTTC.

The J gene is TRBJ2-7, the V gene TRBV9, with a possible D match to TRBD2 (6 bases). Germline CDR1 SGDLS, CDR2 YYNGEE. V was cut by 0 bases and J by 5 bases, with 15 bases left in between. The CDR3 contains 15 residues. As DNA, the CDR3 is TGTGCCAGCAGCGTAGCCCAGGGACTCCTTGACGAGCAGTACTTC. Translation gives CASSVAQGLLDEQYF. The full variable domain, completed using reference TRBV9 and TRBJ2-7, is DSGVTQTPKHLITATGQRVTLRCSPRSGDLSVYWYQQSLDQGLQFLIQYYNGEERAKGNILERFSAQQFPDLHSELNLSSLELGDSALYFCASSVAQGLLDEQYFGPGTRLTVT.

This clone occurred once. The chain recombines TRBV7-9 with TRBJ2-1, with D hard to call. Per the germline V gene, CDR1 is SEHNR and CDR2 is FQNEAQ (reference sequence). The V gene lost 5 bases and the J gene lost 4 bases, with 12 bases spanning the gap. This CDR3 is 14 amino acids long. This CDR3 is CASSPPAEYNEQFF. CDR3 nucleotides: TGTGCCAGCAGCCCTCCCGCGGAGTACAATGAGCAGTTCTTC.

A few counts support this clone. This chain uses TRBV29-1 with TRBJ2-2, with 12 bases fitting TRBD1. Germline V CDR1 and CDR2: SQVTM, ANQGSEA. This CDR3 comprises 14 residues. Trimming cost V 5 bases and J 7 bases; bases outside gene matches: 5. CDR3 sequence (DNA): TGCAGCGTTCAGGGACAGGGGGCGATCGGGGAGCTGTTTTTT. It codes for CSVQGQGAIGELFF.

The V and J genes are TRBV19 and TRBJ1-5, with D possibly being TRBD1 (5 bases). Trimming stripped 7 bases from V and 4 bases from J, with 17 bases between. CDR1 and CDR2 from the germline V gene are LNHDA and SQIVND (reference sequence). This CDR3 is built from 15 residues. CDR3 in amino acids: CASNLSGGRNQPQHF. In DNA form, the CDR3 reads TGTGCCAGTAACCTCTCCGGGGGTAGGAATCAGCCCCAGCATTTT.

The V and J genes are TRBV18 and TRBJ2-5; 7 bases align to TRBD1. The CDR3 is 16 amino acids. V gave up 3 bases and J gave up 4 bases; unmatched junction bases: 11. Germline CDR1 and CDR2: KGHSH and LQKENI. The CDR3: CASSPPGDRRRETQYF. Here the CDR3 DNA reads TGTGCCAGCTCACCGCCCGGGGACAGACGTCGAGAGACCCAGTACTTC. The full variable domain, with the rest looked up from reference TRBV18 and TRBJ2-5, is NAGVMQNPRHLVRRRGQEARLRCSPMKGHSHVYWYRQLPEEGLKFMVYLQKENIIDESGMPKERFSAEFPKEGPSILRIQQVVRGDSAAYFCASSPPGDRRRETQYFGPGTRLLVL.

The V gene is TRBV29-1, the J gene TRBJ2-1; 9 bases fit TRBD2. The V segment lost 5 bases and the J segment 4 bases; nucleotides outside the gene matches: 6. Germline V gene data show CDR1 as SQVTM and CDR2 as ANQGSEA. The CDR3 contains 14 residues. CDR3 region: CSVRGRGGYNEQFF. Written as DNA, the CDR3 is TGCAGCGTTAGAGGGCGGGGGGGATACAATGAGCAGTTCTTC.

The chain recombines TRBV3-1 (or the pseudogene TRBV3-2) with TRBJ2-7; tentatively, D is TRBD1 (6 bases). This CDR3 region has 16 residues. Looked up from germline, CDR1 is LGHDT and CDR2 is YNNKEL (reference sequence). Trimming took off 5 bases at V and 0 bases at J, with 17 bases between the two ends. The CDR3 here is CASSDVNRAGSYEQYF. CDR3 bases: TGTGCCAGCAGCGATGTAAACAGGGCCGGCTCCTACGAGCAGTACTTC.

The chain has TRBV10-1 and TRBJ2-1; possibly TRBD1 for D (6 bases). CDR3 length equals 13 residues. Deletions cut 0 bases from V and 10 bases from J, with 10 bases between. From germline, CDR1 is WNHNN and CDR2 SYGVQD (reference sequence). CDR3 sequence (DNA): TGCGCCAGCAGTGAGTCGCAGGGGAGAGAGCAGTTCTTC. Its translation is CASSESQGREQFF.

The chain recombines TRBV19 with TRBJ1-1; 7 bases line up with TRBD1. V shed 3 bases and J 1 base; nucleotides not matched to a gene: 5. The CDR3 is made up of 15 amino acids. Germline assignment: CDR1 LNHDA and CDR2 SQIVND (reference sequence). The CDR3 is CASSIVGQRNTEAFF. The CDR3 DNA sequence: TGTGCCAGTAGTATTGTGGGACAGAGGAACACTGAAGCTTTCTTT.

The rearrangement links TRBV28 to TRBJ1-5, with a possible D match to TRBD1 (5 bases). The CDR3 extends over 16 amino acids. V gave up 5 bases and J gave up 6 bases, with 20 bases separating them. Germline V gene sequence: CDR1 MDHEN, CDR2 SYDVKM. The CDR3 protein is CASSPLRPGGGQPQHF. For the CDR3, the DNA is TGTGCCAGCAGTCCCCTTCGTCCCGGGGGGGGTCAGCCCCAGCATTTT.

The rearrangement joins TRBV5-4 to TRBJ2-7; the match to TRBD1 covers 8 bases. The V and J ends lost 4 bases and 1 base, in that order; junction bases with no gene match: 4. Per the germline V gene, CDR1 is SGHNT and CDR2 is YYREEE (reference sequence). The CDR3 extends over 14 amino acids. The CDR3 region is CASSSGQGSYEQYF. In nucleotides, the CDR3 is TGTGCCAGCAGCAGCGGACAGGGATCCTACGAGCAGTACTTC.

The chain employs TRBV6-5 and TRBJ1-6; 8 nucleotides align to TRBD1. The germline V gene has CDR1 MNHEY and CDR2 SVGAGI. V dropped 7 bases and J dropped 8; count of bases not matched to a gene: 7. This CDR3 has 14 residues. The CDR3 bases are TGTGCCAGCACGATGACAGGGGTTGATTCACCCCTCCACTTT. Protein: CASTMTGVDSPLHF.

J is TRBJ1-6 and V is TRBV4-1; D is perhaps TRBD1 (5 bases). V was shortened by 1 base and J by 10 bases, with 14 bases between the two germline ends. The CDR3 contains 15 residues. Germline CDR1 MGHRA, CDR2 YSYEKL. The CDR3 DNA reads TGCGCCAGCAGCCAAGTAAAAGACAGTATATCACCCCTCCACTTT. As protein: CASSQVKDSISPLHF.

V usage is TRBV4-1 and J usage is TRBJ2-7, with 9 positions matching TRBD1. Germline CDR1 reads MGHRA; CDR2 reads YSYEKL. Trimming cost V 0 bases and J 6 bases; bases outside gene matches: 6. The CDR3 covers 15 residues. The CDR3 reads CASSQDMGTGREQYF. The DNA for the CDR3 is TGCGCCAGCAGCCAAGATATGGGGACAGGGCGCGAGCAGTACTTC.

V usage is TRBV9 and J usage is TRBJ1-6, with D possibly matching TRBD1 (5 bases). Germline lookup yields CDR1 SGDLS and CDR2 YYNGEE. V lost 3 bases and J 7 bases, leaving 14 bases between the germline ends. The CDR3 runs 15 residues. For the CDR3, the DNA is TGTGCCAGCAGCGACGGGGGGTGGGAGAATTCACCCCTCCACTTT. It specifies CASSDGGWENSPLHF. Full variable domain (rest looked up from reference TRBV9 and TRBJ1-6): DSGVTQTPKHLITATGQRVTLRCSPRSGDLSVYWYQQSLDQGLQFLIQYYNGEERAKGNILERFSAQQFPDLHSELNLSSLELGDSALYFCASSDGGWENSPLHFGNGTRLTVT.

This clone was found a few times. The chain joins TRBV6-5 to TRBJ1-2, with a tentative D call TRBD1 (5 bases). Trimming pared 6 bases from V and 8 bases from J, leaving 13 bases between. Germline V gene sequence: CDR1 MNHEY, CDR2 SVGAGI. The CDR3 sequence is 12 residues long. The DNA of the CDR3 is TGTGCCAGCAGGGGACTGATCCTAGGCTACACCTTC. This gives the protein CASRGLILGYTF.

J is TRBJ1-2 and V is TRBV28; D might be TRBD1 (5 bases). V lost 2 bases to trimming and J lost 8 bases, with 12 bases between them. CDR1 MDHEN and CDR2 SYDVKM come from the germline V gene. The CDR3 has 13 residues. CDR3 loop: CASSLVGQSGYTF. The DNA for the CDR3 is TGTGCCAGCAGTTTAGTGGGGCAAAGCGGCTACACCTTC.

This clone has only a few counts. V and J are TRBV30 and TRBJ1-1; no definite D call. The V end was cut by 1 base, the J end by 8 bases, with 8 bases between. Germline assignment: CDR1 GTSNPN and CDR2 SVGIG (reference sequence). This CDR3 is built from 11 residues. The CDR3 sequence is CAWSERIEAFF. In DNA, the CDR3 is TGTGCCTGGAGTGAGCGAATCGAAGCTTTCTTT.

In this sample, this clone turned up once. The rearrangement uses TRBV28 and TRBJ1-2; D is possibly TRBD1 (5 bases). The CDR3 is made up of 13 amino acids. V was trimmed by 9 bases and J by 4 bases, leaving 15 bases between them. The germline CDR1 and CDR2 sequences are MDHEN and SYDVKM. The CDR3, as DNA: TGTGCCAGTCGTTCCCCCGGGGGCTATGGCTACACCTTC. Translated: CASRSPGGYGYTF.

This chain uses TRBV5-1 with TRBJ1-1; 7 bases are a match to TRBD1. V shed 3 bases and J 10 bases; nucleotides not matched to a gene: 12. This CDR3 has 14 amino acids. Germline lookup yields CDR1 SGHRS and CDR2 YFSETQ. The CDR3 DNA sequence: TGCGCCAGCAGCTCGGTGACAGGGAAGGATGGAGCTTTCTTT. Translation: CASSSVTGKDGAFF.

This sequence joins TRBV6-5 and TRBJ1-2; D is unresolved. The germline V and J ends were trimmed by 6 bases and 7 bases, with 21 bases remaining between them. The CDR3 runs to 15 residues. Germline V gives CDR1 MNHEY, CDR2 SVGAGI. CDR3 in DNA: TGTGCCAGCAGCCATAAGATCACTAGGTATTTTGGCTACACCTTC. Amino acid sequence: CASSHKITRYFGYTF.

The V and J genes are TRBV30 and TRBJ2-1; TRBD2 is a possible D gene (5 bases). CDR1 is GTSNPN and CDR2 is SVGIG in the germline V gene (reference sequence). This CDR3 spans 13 amino acids. V lost 2 bases and J 7 bases, leaving 12 bases between the germline ends. The chain's CDR3 is CAWSLRTGNEQFF. CDR3 nucleotide sequence: TGTGCCTGGAGTCTACGGACTGGAAATGAGCAGTTCTTC. The full variable domain, its missing parts supplied by reference TRBV30 and TRBJ2-1, is SQTIHQWPATLVQPVGSPLSLECTVEGTSNPNLYWYRQAAGRGLQLLFYSVGIGQISSEVPQNLSASRPQDRQFILSSKKLLLSDSGFYLCAWSLRTGNEQFFGPGTRLTVL.

The rearrangement links TRBV30 to TRBJ1-2; 8 bases are a match to TRBD1. Germline CDR1 is GTSNPN and CDR2 is SVGIG (reference sequence). This CDR3 is built from 14 residues. J was trimmed by 4 bases and V by 4 bases; bases with no gene match: 8. The CDR3 DNA follows: TGTGCCTGGATTTCGGGGACAGGTCCCTATGGCTACACCTTC. Translation gives CAWISGTGPYGYTF.

V gene TRBV7-8 combines with J gene TRBJ2-1; D might be TRBD2 (6 bases). The CDR3 is 15 residues long. The V end was cut by 5 bases, the J end by 7 bases, with 18 bases between. Germline V gives CDR1 SGHVS, CDR2 FQNEAQ. CDR3 residues: CASSLRLGLGNEQFF. DNA for the CDR3: TGTGCCAGCAGCCTTAGACTAGGTCTCGGAAATGAGCAGTTCTTC.

The V call is TRBV7-2, the J call TRBJ2-7; 8 bases match TRBD2. Germline CDR1 reads SGHTA; CDR2 reads FQGNSA. With 5 bases clipped from V and 2 bases from J, the junction kept 8 bases outside the gene matches. The length of the CDR3 is 15 residues. CDR3 sequence: CASSEPGLDPYEQYF. DNA of the CDR3: TGTGCCAGCAGCGAACCGGGACTAGACCCCTACGAGCAGTACTTC.

The J gene is TRBJ1-2, the V gene TRBV3-1 (or the pseudogene TRBV3-2), with 7 bases matching TRBD1. Germline V gene sequence: CDR1 LGHDT, CDR2 YNNKEL (reference sequence). The trim removed 5 bases at V and 3 bases at J, leaving 6 bases unmatched. The CDR3 covers 14 residues. In DNA form, the CDR3 reads TGTGCCAGCAGCGACGGACAGGCATACTATGGCTACACCTTC. Amino acid sequence: CASSDGQAYYGYTF.

The rearrangement joins TRBV5-1 to TRBJ1-4; 9 nucleotides line up with TRBD1. This CDR3 has 14 residues. The trim removed 4 bases at V and 7 bases at J, leaving 5 bases unmatched. The germline V gene encodes CDR1 SGHRS and CDR2 YFSETQ. In DNA, the CDR3 is TGCGCCAGCAGCCCGGGACAGGGAGGTGAAAAACTGTTTTTT. This translates into CASSPGQGGEKLFF. The full variable domain, completed using reference TRBV5-1 and TRBJ1-4, is KAGVTQTPRYLIKTRGQQVTLSCSPISGHRSVSWYQQTPGQGLQFLFEYFSETQRNKGNFPGRFSGRQFSNSRSEMNVSTLELGDSALYLCASSPGQGGEKLFFGSGTQLSVL.

The V call is TRBV14, the J call TRBJ1-2; D uncertain. V lost 0 bases to trimming and J lost 8 bases, with 22 bases between them. Germline CDR1 reads SGHDN; CDR2 reads FVKESK. The CDR3 totals 17 residues. CDR3 in DNA: TGTGCCAGCAGCCAAGATATCTTTCGAGGAGCCCCCGGGGGCTACACCTTC. It is translated as CASSQDIFRGAPGGYTF.

The rearrangement uses TRBV7-9 and TRBJ2-2, with a tentative D call TRBD1 (5 bases). The CDR3 length is 13 residues. V shed 6 bases and J shed 2 bases, with 7 bases lying between them. The germline V gene has CDR1 SEHNR and CDR2 FQNEAQ (reference sequence). CDR3 sequence: CASRQENTGELFF. The CDR3 DNA follows: TGTGCCAGCAGACAGGAAAACACCGGGGAGCTGTTTTTT.